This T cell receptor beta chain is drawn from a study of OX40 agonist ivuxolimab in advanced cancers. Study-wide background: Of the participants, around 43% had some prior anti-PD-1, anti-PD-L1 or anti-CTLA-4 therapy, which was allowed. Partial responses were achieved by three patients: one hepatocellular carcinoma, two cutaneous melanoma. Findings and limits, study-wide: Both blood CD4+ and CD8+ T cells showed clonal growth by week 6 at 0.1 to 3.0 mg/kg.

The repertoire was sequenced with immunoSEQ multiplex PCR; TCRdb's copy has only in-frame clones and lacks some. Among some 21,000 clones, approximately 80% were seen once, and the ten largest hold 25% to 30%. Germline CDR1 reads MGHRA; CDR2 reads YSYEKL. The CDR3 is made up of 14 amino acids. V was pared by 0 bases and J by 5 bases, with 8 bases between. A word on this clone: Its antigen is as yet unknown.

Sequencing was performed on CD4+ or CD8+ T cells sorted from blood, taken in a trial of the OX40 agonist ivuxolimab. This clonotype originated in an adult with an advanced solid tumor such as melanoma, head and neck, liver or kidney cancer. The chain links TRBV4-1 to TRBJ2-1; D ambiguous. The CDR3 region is CASSQEIANNEQFF. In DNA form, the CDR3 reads TGCGCCAGCAGCCAAGAAATTGCGAACAATGAGCAGTTCTTC.